Presented here are 17 T cell receptor beta chains from one specimen sequenced in a study of T cell changes during pregnancy in multiple sclerosis. Produced via immunoSEQ multiplex PCR; TCRdb's table is partial and in-frame only. Of over 20,000 clones listed, more than 80% are singletons. Source: CD4+ T cells from peripheral blood mononuclear cells, taken in the third trimester of pregnancy. Receptor source: a female donor in good health, enrolled as a control in a pregnancy study.

This clone came up once. V and J are TRBV29-1 and TRBJ2-3; tentative D call: TRBD1 (6 bases). The CDR3 is 13 residues long. V was clipped by 6 bases and J by 4 bases, with 14 bases between them. Germline CDR1 reads SQVTM; CDR2 reads ANQGSEA. CDR3 DNA sequence: TGCAGCGTAGAAACAGGGCGCGCAGATACGCAGTATTTT. Translation gives CSVETGRADTQYF.

Here the CDR3 DNA reads TGTGCCAGCAGCCCACGGGACAGGAACACTGAAGCTTTCTTT. As protein: CASSPRDRNTEAFF. V usage is TRBV5-6 and J usage is TRBJ1-1; 7 bases map to TRBD1. V shed 4 bases and J 1 base; nucleotides not matched to a gene: 4. Germline lookup yields CDR1 SGHDT and CDR2 YYEEEE. The length of the CDR3 is 14 residues.

The chain couples TRBV4-3 to TRBJ1-4; perhaps TRBD1 as D (5 bases). In germline, CDR1 is LGHNA, CDR2 YSLEER. V gave up 3 bases and J gave up 3 bases, with 20 bases separating them. There are 18 residues in the CDR3. CDR3 residues: CASSHQLLRQSANEKLFF. The CDR3, as DNA: TGCGCCAGCAGCCATCAACTCCTTCGACAGTCGGCTAATGAAAAACTGTTTTTT.

The chain employs TRBV5-4 and TRBJ1-1; a weak D match, TRBD1 (6 bases). V gave up 0 bases and J gave up 4 bases, with 10 bases separating them. Germline V gene sequence: CDR1 SGHNT, CDR2 YYREEE (reference sequence). The CDR3 sequence is 14 residues long. The CDR3 region has the DNA TGTGCCAGCAGCTTGGACCAGGGGTCCACTGAAGCTTTCTTT. It translates to CASSLDQGSTEAFF.

This chain uses TRBV6-1 with TRBJ2-5; D ambiguous. The V end was cut by 6 bases, the J end by 7 bases, with 15 bases between. CDR3 size: 13 residues. Germline V lookup: CDR1 MNHNS, CDR2 SASEGT. CDR3 residues: CASSESMVGTQYF. CDR3 bases: TGTGCCAGCAGCGAGTCAATGGTTGGGACCCAGTACTTC.

This chain joins TRBV27 and TRBJ1-2; 8 bases agree with TRBD1. The CDR3 consists of 18 residues. The germline gives CDR1 MNHEY, CDR2 SMNVEV (reference sequence). V gave up 5 bases and J gave up 0 bases; unmatched junction bases: 14. CDR3 sequence: CASSPRKDRALANYGYTF. In nucleotides, the CDR3 is TGTGCCAGCAGTCCGCGGAAGGACAGGGCCTTAGCTAACTATGGCTACACCTTC.

The chain employs TRBV5-1 and TRBJ1-2, with 7 bases matching TRBD1. Trimming removed 0 bases from V and 0 bases from J; junction bases left unmatched: 11. The length of the CDR3 is 18 residues. Germline loops: CDR1 SGHRS, CDR2 YFSETQ. In DNA, the CDR3 is TGCGCCAGCAGCTTGGGGGATCCTAGGGGACAGACTAACTATGGCTACACCTTC. Its translation: CASSLGDPRGQTNYGYTF. Variable domain in full (rest from reference TRBV5-1 and TRBJ1-2): KAGVTQTPRYLIKTRGQQVTLSCSPISGHRSVSWYQQTPGQGLQFLFEYFSETQRNKGNFPGRFSGRQFSNSRSEMNVSTLELGDSALYLCASSLGDPRGQTNYGYTFGSGTRLTVV.

J is TRBJ2-5 and V is TRBV5-6, with TRBD2 identical over 11 bases. J lost 2 bases, V lost 5 bases, and 8 bases had no gene match. The CDR3 runs to 16 residues. CDR1 is SGHDT and CDR2 is YYEEEE in the germline V gene. The CDR3 sequence is CASRWTSGSFQETQYF. For the CDR3, the DNA is TGTGCCAGCAGGTGGACTAGCGGGTCCTTTCAAGAGACCCAGTACTTC.

V gene TRBV18 combines with J gene TRBJ2-5, with 12 bases identical to TRBD2. Germline lookup yields CDR1 KGHSH and CDR2 LQKENI. This CDR3 spans 17 amino acids. V was clipped by 2 bases and J by 2 bases; unmatched bases: 6. CDR3 amino acids: CASSPGTSGGFQETQYF. The CDR3 DNA sequence: TGTGCCAGCTCACCAGGAACTAGCGGGGGGTTTCAAGAGACCCAGTACTTC. The full variable domain, rest sourced from reference TRBV18 and TRBJ2-5, is NAGVMQNPRHLVRRRGQEARLRCSPMKGHSHVYWYRQLPEEGLKFMVYLQKENIIDESGMPKERFSAEFPKEGPSILRIQQVVRGDSAAYFCASSPGTSGGFQETQYFGPGTRLLVL.

The gene calls are TRBV7-9 and TRBJ1-1; 10 nucleotides agree with TRBD1. This CDR3 has 15 residues. Losses at the gene ends were 1 base for V and 1 base for J; bases not matched to a gene: 0. Germline V gene data show CDR1 as SEHNR and CDR2 as FQNEAQ (reference sequence). For the CDR3, the DNA is TGTGCCAGCAGCTTAGGGACAGGGGGGAACACTGAAGCTTTCTTT. Its protein product is CASSLGTGGNTEAFF.

In this sample, this clone turned up once. The chain joins TRBV21-1 to TRBJ2-7; TRBD1 is the table's D call and was not checked against the DNA. TRBV21-1 is reported as a pseudogene. The CDR3 extends over 14 amino acids. DNA of the CDR3: TGTGCCAGCAGCGACCAGTACAGGGGACACGAGCAGTACTTC. Residues: CASSDQYRGHEQYF.

V gene TRBV6-1 combines with J gene TRBJ1-6; D not resolved. There are 15 residues in the CDR3. Trimming took off 0 bases at V and 10 bases at J, with 13 bases between the two ends. CDR1 and CDR2 (germline): MNHNS, SASEGT. As DNA, the CDR3 is TGTGCCAGCAGTGAAGCAGGCAGATCTAGATCACCCCTCCACTTT. As protein: CASSEAGRSRSPLHF.

This clone was counted a few times. The chain has TRBV5-4 and TRBJ1-6; 7 bases are a match to TRBD1. The CDR3 sequence is 14 residues long. Losses at the gene ends were 4 bases for V and 6 bases for J; bases not matched to a gene: 4. Germline values: CDR1 SGHNT, CDR2 YYREEE (reference sequence). The CDR3 here is CASSPGTANSPLHF. Written as DNA, the CDR3 is TGTGCCAGCAGCCCCGGGACAGCTAATTCACCCCTCCACTTT.

The sample holds one count of this clone. V usage is TRBV5-1 and J usage is TRBJ2-7, with 7 bases lining up with TRBD2. The CDR3 runs 15 residues. Germline lookup yields CDR1 SGHRS and CDR2 YFSETQ. The junction had 5 bases not matched to a gene; V was cut back by 0 bases and J by 2 bases. Written as DNA, the CDR3 is TGCGCCAGCAGCTTGGTTGCGGGACTAACCTACGAGCAGTACTTC. It encodes CASSLVAGLTYEQYF.

This rearrangement joins TRBV19 to TRBJ1-5; D perhaps matches TRBD1 (6 bases). The V and J ends lost 4 bases and 1 base respectively, with 11 bases between them. This CDR3 has 15 amino acids. Looked up from germline, CDR1 is LNHDA and CDR2 is SQIVND (reference sequence). This CDR3 reads CASSTFTGSNQPQHF. The CDR3 DNA follows: TGTGCCAGTAGTACCTTTACAGGGAGCAATCAGCCCCAGCATTTT.

There are a few counts of this clone. The sample contains more than one DNA sequence encoding this CDR3. V and J are TRBV7-2 and TRBJ2-5, with no clear D. Germline V CDR1 and CDR2: SGHTA, FQGNSA. V gave up 5 bases and J gave up 2 bases, with 3 bases separating them. The CDR3 has 11 residues. The CDR3 DNA sequence: TGTGCCAGCAGCCCACAAGAGACCCAGTACTTC. As protein: CASSPQETQYF.

The chain is built from TRBV13 and TRBJ1-2; 7 nucleotides align to TRBD1. Germline lookup yields CDR1 PRHDT and CDR2 FYEKMQ (reference sequence). J lost 8 bases, V lost 3 bases, and 12 bases had no gene match. The CDR3 has 15 residues. The CDR3 nucleotides are TGTGCCAGCAGCTTTTACTACCGGGACAGTGAGGGCTACACCTTC. Encoded protein: CASSFYYRDSEGYTF.